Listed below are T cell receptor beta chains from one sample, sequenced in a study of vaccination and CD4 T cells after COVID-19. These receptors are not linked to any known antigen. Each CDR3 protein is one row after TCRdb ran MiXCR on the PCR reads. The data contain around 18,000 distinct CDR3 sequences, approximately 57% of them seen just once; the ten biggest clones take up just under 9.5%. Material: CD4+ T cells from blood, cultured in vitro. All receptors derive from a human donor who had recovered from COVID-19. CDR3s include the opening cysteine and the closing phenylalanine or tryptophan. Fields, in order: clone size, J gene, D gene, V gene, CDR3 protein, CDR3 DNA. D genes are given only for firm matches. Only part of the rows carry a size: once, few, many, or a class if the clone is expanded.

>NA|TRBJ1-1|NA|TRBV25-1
CASTLPSPRGRFLNTEAFF
TGTGCCAGCACCCTCCCTTCCCCAAGGGGCCGTTTCCTAAACACTGAAGCTTTCTTT
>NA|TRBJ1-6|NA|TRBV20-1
CSARDRQYSYNSPLHF
TGCAGTGCTAGAGACCGACAGTACTCCTATAATTCACCCCTCCACTTT
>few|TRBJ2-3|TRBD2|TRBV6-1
CASKAGGPTDTQYF
TGTGCCAGCAAGGCGGGAGGGCCGACAGATACGCAGTATTTT
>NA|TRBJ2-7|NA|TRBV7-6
CASSLSPYEQYF
TGTGCCAGCAGCTTATCTCCATACGAGCAGTACTTC
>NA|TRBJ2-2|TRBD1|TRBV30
CAWRDRELAGELFF
TGTGCCTGGAGAGACAGGGAATTGGCCGGGGAGCTGTTTTTT
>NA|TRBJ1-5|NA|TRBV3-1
CASSQGDRFQPQHF
TGTGCCAGCAGCCAAGGAGACAGGTTTCAGCCCCAGCATTTT
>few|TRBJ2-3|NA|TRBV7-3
CASSLLPTGVGPDTQYF
TGTGCCAGCAGCTTACTTCCCACGGGAGTCGGCCCAGATACGCAGTATTTT
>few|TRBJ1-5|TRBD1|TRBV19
CASSDTTGGRQPQHF
TGTGCCAGTAGTGACACGACAGGGGGCCGCCAGCCCCAGCATTTT
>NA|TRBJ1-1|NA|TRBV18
CASSAGELDTEAFF
TGTGCCAGCTCAGCAGGGGAGCTGGACACTGAAGCTTTCTTT
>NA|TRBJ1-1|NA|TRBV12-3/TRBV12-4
CASSLGHSRAFF
TGTGCCAGCAGTCTAGGACACTCGCGAGCTTTCTTT
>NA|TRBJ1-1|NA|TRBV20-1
CSATRQGIEAFF
TGCAGTGCTACACGGCAGGGGATCGAAGCTTTCTTT
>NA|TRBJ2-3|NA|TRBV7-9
CASSSQGPLKDTQYF
TGTGCCAGCAGCTCACAGGGCCCCCTGAAAGATACGCAGTATTTT
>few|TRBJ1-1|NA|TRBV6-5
CASSYLQGNTFF
TGTGCCAGCAGTTACCTCCAGGGTAACACTTTCTTT
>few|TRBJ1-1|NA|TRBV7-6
CASSSGRNTEAFF
TGTGCCAGCAGCTCCGGCAGGAACACTGAAGCTTTCTTT
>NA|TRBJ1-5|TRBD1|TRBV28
CASSSPGTGGNQPQHF
TGTGCCAGCAGTTCCCCCGGGACAGGGGGCAATCAGCCCCAGCATTTT
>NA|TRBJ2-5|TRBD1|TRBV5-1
CSSSLAGQGRETQYF
TGCTCCAGCAGCTTGGCTGGACAGGGAAGGGAGACCCAGTACTTC
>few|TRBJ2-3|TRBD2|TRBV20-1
CSATTLAGELADTQYF
TGCAGTGCTACCACCCTAGCGGGAGAATTGGCAGATACGCAGTATTTT
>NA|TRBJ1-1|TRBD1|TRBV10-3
CAISESNRGAFF
TGTGCCATCAGTGAGTCGAACAGGGGAGCTTTCTTT
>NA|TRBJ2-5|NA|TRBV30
CAWSGGLLQETQYF
TGTGCCTGGAGTGGGGGACTCCTCCAAGAGACCCAGTACTTC
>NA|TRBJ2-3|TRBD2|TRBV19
CASKTSAQDTQYF
TGTGCCAGTAAGACTAGCGCACAAGATACGCAGTATTTT
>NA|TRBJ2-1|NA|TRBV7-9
CASSLAMYNEQFF
TGTGCCAGCAGCTTAGCGATGTACAATGAGCAGTTCTTC
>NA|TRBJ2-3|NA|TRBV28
CASSRGLEGTDTQYF
TGTGCCAGCAGTCGAGGCCTGGAGGGGACAGATACGCAGTATTTT
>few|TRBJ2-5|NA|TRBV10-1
CASSGQVQETQYF
TGCGCCAGCAGTGGACAGGTTCAGGAGACCCAGTACTTC
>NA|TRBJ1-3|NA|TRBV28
CASSFGRTRLGNTIYF
TGTGCCAGCAGTTTCGGCAGGACACGACTTGGAAACACCATATATTTT
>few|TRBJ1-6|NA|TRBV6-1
CASSDGAPYNSPLHF
TGTGCCAGCAGTGACGGGGCCCCCTATAATTCACCCCTCCACTTT
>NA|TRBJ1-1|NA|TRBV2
CASSRRWNTEAFF
TGTGCCAGCAGCCGACGCTGGAACACTGAAGCTTTCTTT
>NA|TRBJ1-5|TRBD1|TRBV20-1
CSARDATGGENQPQHF
TGCAGTGCTAGAGATGCGACAGGGGGAGAGAATCAGCCCCAGCATTTT